The present T cell receptor beta chain was sequenced within a study of shared clonotypes between healthy human individuals. Whole-study context: Researchers assigned three CD4 naive, three CD4 memory, two CD8 naive and one CD8 memory plate to each donor.

CD45RO-negative, CCR7-selected cells formed the naive CD8 fraction, which excluded terminally differentiated effector memory CD45RA+ cells. Clones were sequenced by immunoSEQ multiplex PCR, and TCRdb holds only the in-frame ones, with some missing. In the table there are about 1,900,000 clones, less than 95% of which are singletons. This TCR came from a man aged 18-30 years in good health. Input material: naive CD8+ T cells sorted from blood.

DNA of the CDR3: TGTGCCAGCTCGCCCCAACTGTGGGATACGCAGTATTTT. It translates to CASSPQLWDTQYF. The chain links TRBV6-5 to TRBJ2-3; D unresolved. Germline-derived CDR1 and CDR2 are MNHEY and SVGAGI. V was clipped by 8 bases and J by 6 bases, with 15 bases between them. CDR3 size: 13 residues.